Shown below are 11 T cell receptor beta chains from a single sample sequenced in a study of patients and donors after allogeneic stem cell transplantation (dated by TCRdb to the early 2020s). Libraries were prepared through RT-PCR. TCRdb names NextSeq 550 as the instrument used. TCRdb reprocessing: public reads trimmed at Q25 with fastp, clones called with MiXCR, in-frame beta chains kept. Entries that share a CDR3 protein sequence are merged under the most common genes and DNA. In this sample the table shows approximately 170,000 distinct CDR3 sequences, 24% of which occur a single time. The ten largest clonotypes hold about 24% of the sample. Sample: blood, either unsorted or a sorted T cell fraction (not recorded which). The source of these receptors is a human donor who was either an allogeneic HSCT recipient or a stem cell or donor lymphocyte infusion donor (not recorded which). It is not recorded whose cells these are; they may come from a transplant donor.

The genes are TRBV7-9 and TRBJ2-7, with a weak D call TRBD2 (5 bases). The CDR3 is 12 amino acids. Germline values: CDR1 SEHNR, CDR2 FQNEAQ (reference sequence). Trimming shortened V by 2 bases and J by 4 bases, and 6 bases separated the two germline ends. Here the CDR3 reads CASSLWEYEQYF. The CDR3 DNA reads TGTGCCAGCAGCTTATGGGAGTACGAGCAGTACTTC.

The chain combines TRBV12-3 or TRBV12-4 with TRBJ2-4, with D tentatively TRBD2 (5 bases). The ends were cut back, 1 base at V and 6 bases at J, with 13 bases in the middle. This CDR3 has 15 amino acids. In DNA, the CDR3 is TGTGCCAGCAGTTTAGGCCTGAATGAGGGAAACATTCAGTACTTC. Translating gives CASSLGLNEGNIQYF.

This clonotype was seen more than once but under ten times. V gene TRBV27 combines with J gene TRBJ1-2, with D possibly matching TRBD1 (5 bases). This CDR3 is 13 amino acids long. Germline CDR1 and CDR2: MNHEY and SMNVEV (reference sequence). V was trimmed by 8 bases and J by 4 bases, leaving 14 bases between them. The CDR3 protein is CASAKTEGYGYTF. The CDR3 coding sequence is TGTGCCAGCGCTAAGACAGAGGGCTATGGCTACACCTTC.

V gene TRBV5-4 combines with J gene TRBJ2-1; TRBD2 aligns across 7 bases. Germline V CDR1 and CDR2: SGHNT, YYREEE (reference sequence). The CDR3 spans 17 residues. V lost 7 bases and J lost 2; bases outside the gene matches: 15. The CDR3 coding sequence is TGTGCCAGCGCGAATCGAGCGGGACTGGGACCCTACAATGAGCAGTTCTTC. Translated: CASANRAGLGPYNEQFF.

This clonotype was recorded a few times. This rearrangement joins TRBV20-1 to TRBJ2-7; 7 positions agree with TRBD1. The germline V gene has CDR1 DFQATT and CDR2 SNEGSKA (reference sequence). The CDR3 extends over 13 amino acids. J gave up 3 bases and V 5 bases, and 7 bases lay outside the gene matches. The CDR3: CSASSGTVYEQYF. DNA for the CDR3: TGCAGTGCTTCCTCCGGGACAGTCTACGAGCAGTACTTC.

The chain uses TRBV7-9 and TRBJ1-2; D is perhaps TRBD1 (6 bases). The length of the CDR3 is 13 residues. V lost 7 bases and J 4 bases, leaving 13 bases between the germline ends. The germline gives CDR1 SEHNR, CDR2 FQNEAQ (reference sequence). This CDR3 is CASTLQGRYGYTF. The CDR3 region has the DNA TGTGCCAGCACCCTACAGGGCCGCTATGGCTACACCTTC.

The chain is built from TRBV30 and TRBJ2-2, with TRBD2 as a possible D gene (6 bases). CDR1 and CDR2 (germline): GTSNPN, SVGIG (reference sequence). V lost 8 bases and J 6 bases, leaving 13 bases between the germline ends. This CDR3 contains 12 residues. The CDR3 is CAGGRSAGELFF. CDR3 DNA sequence: TGTGCCGGAGGGAGATCCGCCGGGGAGCTGTTTTTT. Combining the CDR3 with reference TRBV30 and TRBJ2-2 gives the whole variable domain SQTIHQWPATLVQPVGSPLSLECTVEGTSNPNLYWYRQAAGRGLQLLFYSVGIGQISSEVPQNLSASRPQDRQFILSSKKLLLSDSGFYLCAGGRSAGELFFGEGSRLTVL.

This rearrangement joins TRBV29-1 to TRBJ2-1; D is uncertain. Trimming pared 4 bases from V and 4 bases from J, leaving 5 bases between. The CDR3 spans 11 residues. Germline CDR1 and CDR2: SQVTM and ANQGSEA. The CDR3 sequence: CSVAHYNEQFF. CDR3 DNA sequence: TGCAGCGTTGCCCATTACAATGAGCAGTTCTTC.

This clonotype was seen a few times. The chain is built from TRBV20-1 and TRBJ2-1, with a weak D call TRBD1 (5 bases). This CDR3 comprises 13 residues. The germline V gene has CDR1 DFQATT and CDR2 SNEGSKA (reference sequence). The V end lost 3 bases, the J end lost 6 bases, and 12 bases lay between the germline ends. The CDR3 protein is CSASRQGANEQFF. For the CDR3, the DNA is TGCAGTGCTAGCCGGCAGGGTGCCAATGAGCAGTTCTTC.

This rearrangement joins TRBV28 to TRBJ2-7; possible D gene TRBD1, 6 bases. Germline V gene lookup returns CDR1 MDHEN and CDR2 SYDVKM. Trimming pared 8 bases from V and 0 bases from J, leaving 17 bases between. The CDR3 runs to 15 residues. CDR3 bases: TGTGCCAGCCTAAGGGGGAGAGGGATCTCCTACGAGCAGTACTTC. The encoded protein is CASLRGRGISYEQYF.

As concerns this clonotype: The conserved phenylalanine or tryptophan normally closing the CDR3 is absent here, so this likely arose from a read error. The rearrangement uses TRBV12-3 or TRBV12-4 and TRBJ1-2; 7 bases line up with TRBD1. V lost 7 bases, J lost 5 bases, and 7 bases stayed unmatched. This CDR3 spans 13 amino acids. CDR3 DNA sequence: TGTGCCAGCACCGAGACAGGGACTTATGGCTACACCTGC. Translating it yields CASTETGTYGYTC.